The T cell receptor beta chain under discussion was sequenced for a study of response to subunit inactivated influenza vaccine listed by TCRdb under 2018. Describing the broader study: Deep quantitative profiling of the T cell receptor repertoire was used in the study to follow responses to a trivalent subunit inactivated influenza vaccine. The investigation overall reported the following: The authors suggested that each seasonal influenza vaccination may recruit only a limited number of new T cells.

The germline V gene encodes CDR1 LGHNA and CDR2 YSLEER. The CDR3 starts with the cysteine, ends with the phenylalanine, and has 13 residues. Kept here is only the CDR3 DNA, which spans 39 bases and is read in frame from base 1. V lost 0 bases and J lost 11 bases; the stretch between them is 11 bases long. This clonotype was seen ten or more times. Its recognized antigen is unknown. Qualities for individual bases were not recorded, and no much larger clone is one base off. Library prep was done by RT-PCR. Sequencing was carried out with an Illumina HiSeq 2500. TCRdb reran the public reads through fastp at Q25 and MiXCR, keeping productive beta chains. Rows with one shared CDR3 protein collapse into an entry with the most common genes and DNA. This sample is represented by hundreds of thousands of distinct CDR3 sequences; approximately 14% of them were singletons. The ten largest clones represent 5.5% to 8% of the sample.

The chain employs TRBV4-3 and TRBJ2-4, with the D call tentatively TRBD1 or TRBD2, each fitting 5 bases. The specimen was PBMCs from blood, collected roughly 2 weeks before vaccination. The receptor's source is a man aged 50 to 59 who received an inactivated influenza vaccine. Donor details come from another sample of the same person, matched by shared clones. The CDR3 reads as follows: CASSQDPGPLQYF. The DNA sequence is TGCGCCAGCAGCCAAGATCCGGGACCCCTTCAGTACTTC.